This TCR beta chain came from a study of neurological immune-mediated disorders. The healthy controls volunteered at a blood bank in Maryland, USA. The starting material, 2 million PBMCs stored at -80 C, gave rise to the unsorted libraries. 5'RACE with 10-nucleotide random UMIs generated the cDNA. Each CDR3 protein is one row after TCRdb ran MiXCR on the 5' RACE reads. This sample has under 90,000 distinct CDR3 sequences, with roughly 10% found just once. Germline-derived CDR1 and CDR2 are DFQATT and SNEGSKA (reference sequence). CDR3 length equals 12 residues. Trimming removed 5 bases from V and 3 bases from J, with 9 bases in between. This clonotype showed up many times.

The sequence was collected from a man aged 50 or older in good health. Material for sequencing was PBMCs. The V call is TRBV20-1, the J call TRBJ2-3, with D unclear. CDR3 in DNA: TGCAGTGCTCCCTTGGGGACAGATACGCAGTATTTT. It translates to CSAPLGTDTQYF.